The clone carrying this T cell receptor beta chain appeared many times. Its cognate antigen is unknown. The V gene's germline CDR1 is SGHRS and CDR2 YFSETQ. Between the trimmed V and J ends, which lost 3 bases and 4 bases, there was a span of 2 bases. The CDR3 length is 12 residues. This entry is derived from a study of cytotoxic CD8 clonotypes in ibrutinib-treated CLL. Overall study findings and caveats: Higher circulating CD8+ T-cell counts strongly accompanied higher baseline clonality, above age-matched healthy donors. The study found clonality rose at ibrutinib response, then fell toward baseline at progression.

Clones were read by immunoSEQ multiplex PCR, and TCRdb kept only the in-frame ones, dropping some. The table has 55,000 to 80,000 clones, around 52% seen once. The sequence was collected from a human donor with chronic lymphocytic leukemia. The chain carries TRBV5-1 and TRBJ2-6; no reliable D call. The sequences come from PBMCs, collected after 12 months of ibrutinib treatment. The CDR3 DNA follows: TGCGCCAGCAGCTCCGGGGCCAACGTCCTGACTTTC. It encodes CASSSGANVLTF.